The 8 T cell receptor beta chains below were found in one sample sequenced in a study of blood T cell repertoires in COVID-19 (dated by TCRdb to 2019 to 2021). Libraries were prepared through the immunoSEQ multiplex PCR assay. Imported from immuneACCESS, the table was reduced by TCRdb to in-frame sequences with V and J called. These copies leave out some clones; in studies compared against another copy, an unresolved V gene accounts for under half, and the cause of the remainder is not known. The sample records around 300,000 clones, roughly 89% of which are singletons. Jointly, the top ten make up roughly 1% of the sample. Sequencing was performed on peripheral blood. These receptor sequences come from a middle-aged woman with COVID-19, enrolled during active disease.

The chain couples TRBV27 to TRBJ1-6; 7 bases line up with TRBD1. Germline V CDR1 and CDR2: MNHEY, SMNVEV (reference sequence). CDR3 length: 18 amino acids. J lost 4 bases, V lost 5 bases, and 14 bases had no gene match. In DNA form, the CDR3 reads TGTGCCAGCAGTAAACGGGACAGTTTCTTTCTATATAATTCACCCCTCCACTTT. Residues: CASSKRDSFFLYNSPLHF.

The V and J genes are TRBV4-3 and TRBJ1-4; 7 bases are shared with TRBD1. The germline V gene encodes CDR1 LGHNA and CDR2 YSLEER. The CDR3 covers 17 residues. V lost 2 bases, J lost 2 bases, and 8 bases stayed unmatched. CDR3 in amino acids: CASSQKQGIGTNEKLFF. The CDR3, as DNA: TGCGCCAGCAGCCAAAAACAGGGGATCGGCACTAATGAAAAACTGTTTTTT.

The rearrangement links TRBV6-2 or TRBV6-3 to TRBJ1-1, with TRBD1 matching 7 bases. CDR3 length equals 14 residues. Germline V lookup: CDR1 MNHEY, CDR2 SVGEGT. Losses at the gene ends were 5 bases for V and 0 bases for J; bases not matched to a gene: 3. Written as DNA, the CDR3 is TGTGCCAGCAGTCCCGGGACAGTGAACACTGAAGCTTTCTTT. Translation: CASSPGTVNTEAFF.

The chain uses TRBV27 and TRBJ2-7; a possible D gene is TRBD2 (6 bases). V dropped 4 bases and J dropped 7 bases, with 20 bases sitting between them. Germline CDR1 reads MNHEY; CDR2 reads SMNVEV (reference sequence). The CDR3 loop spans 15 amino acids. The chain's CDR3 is CASSSSGPSGREQYF. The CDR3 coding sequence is TGTGCCAGCAGTTCCTCGGGACCATCCGGGAGAGAGCAGTACTTC.

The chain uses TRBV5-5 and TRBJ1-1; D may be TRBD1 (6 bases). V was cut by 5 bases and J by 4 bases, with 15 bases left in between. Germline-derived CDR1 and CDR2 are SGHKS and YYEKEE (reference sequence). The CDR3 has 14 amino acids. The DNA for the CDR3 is TGTGCCAGCAGGGCCAGGGGAGATTCCACTGAAGCTTTCTTT. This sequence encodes CASRARGDSTEAFF.

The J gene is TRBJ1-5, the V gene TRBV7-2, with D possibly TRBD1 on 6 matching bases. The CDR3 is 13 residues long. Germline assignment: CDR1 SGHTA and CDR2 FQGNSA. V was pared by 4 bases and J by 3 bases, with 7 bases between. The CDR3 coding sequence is TGTGCCAGCAGCTACAGGGCCAATCAGCCCCAGCATTTT. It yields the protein CASSYRANQPQHF.

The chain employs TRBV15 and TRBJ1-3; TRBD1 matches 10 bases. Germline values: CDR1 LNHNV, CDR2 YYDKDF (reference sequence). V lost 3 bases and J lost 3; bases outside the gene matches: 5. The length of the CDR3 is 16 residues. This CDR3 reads CATSRAGTGVGNTIYF. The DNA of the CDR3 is TGTGCCACCAGCAGGGCCGGGACAGGGGTTGGAAACACCATATATTTT.

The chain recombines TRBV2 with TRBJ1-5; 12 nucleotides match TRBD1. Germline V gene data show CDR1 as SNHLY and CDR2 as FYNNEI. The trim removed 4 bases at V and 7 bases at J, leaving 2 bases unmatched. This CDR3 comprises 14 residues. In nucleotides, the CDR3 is TGTGCCAGCAGTGTTGGGACAGGGGGCCAGCCCCAGCATTTT. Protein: CASSVGTGGQPQHF.